The entry that follows covers one T cell receptor (beta chain) sequence. This sample was taken from a study of blood T cell repertoires in COVID-19. Trimming left V 3 bases short and J 6 bases short, with 15 bases between. The CDR3 is made up of 16 amino acids. Germline-derived CDR1 and CDR2 are SNHLY and FYNNEI. Per the study methods: Researchers report that nucleated cell counts were estimated from reference gene primer amplification. Generated by immunoSEQ multiplex PCR, the TCRdb table keeps only in-frame clones and is missing some. The V and J calls and the clone size are those of that table, but D and trimming were determined from the DNA. Altogether about 220,000 clones are present, around 82% being singletons, with the ten largest covering around 2.7%.

The origin of this receptor is a woman younger than 45 who had recovered from COVID-19. This chain connects TRBV2 to TRBJ1-6, with D maybe TRBD1 (6 bases). Sequenced material: peripheral blood. CDR3 sequence (DNA): TGTGCCAGCAGTGAGCAGGGGCGGTCTGTTAATTCACCCCTCCACTTT. It specifies CASSEQGRSVNSPLHF.